Presented here are 26 T cell receptor beta chains from one specimen sequenced in a study of blood T cells in healthy people across ages. Then a second PCR, running about 6 to 11 cycles, was carried out with a sample-barcoded 5' primer and a J-beta primer mix. TCRdb ran MiXCR on the 5' RACE reads and lists one entry per CDR3 protein. This table holds about 750,000 distinct CDR3 sequences, less than 70% found once. Sequencing input: blood. The receptors stem from a man at least 80 years old in good health.

In its sample, this clonotype was seen a few times. The chain has TRBV20-1 and TRBJ2-5; D is ambiguous. CDR1 and CDR2 (germline): DFQATT, SNEGSKA (reference sequence). Trimming took 3 bases from V and 7 from J, leaving 21 bases between them. This CDR3 contains 15 residues. CDR3 DNA sequence: TGCAGTGCTAGTAATTCGGAGAGGTCCGGAAGGACCCAGTACTTC. Translation gives CSASNSERSGRTQYF.

The chain recombines TRBV5-1 with TRBJ2-4; TRBD2 might be the D (5 bases). The assigned J gene may be wrong: the sequence end matches TRBJ2-7 better. The CDR3 spans 14 residues. Germline values: CDR1 SGHRS, CDR2 YFSETQ. CDR3 bases: TGCGCCAGCAGACTACAAGAGCGGTCTTACGAGCAGTACTTC. Translation gives CASRLQERSYEQYF.

This clonotype was observed a few times. The rearrangement uses TRBV7-2 and TRBJ2-7; D remains ambiguous. The germline CDR1 and CDR2 sequences are SGHTA and FQGNSA. The CDR3 has 13 amino acids. V was clipped by 4 bases and J by 0 bases, with 7 bases between them. CDR3 nucleotide sequence: TGTGCCAGCAGCTGGGGTCACTCCTACGAGCAGTACTTC. Translation: CASSWGHSYEQYF.

The V call is TRBV12-5, the J call TRBJ2-1, with 14 bases matching TRBD2. The germline V gene encodes CDR1 LGHNT and CDR2 FRNRAP. The CDR3 is 17 residues long. Unmatched junction bases numbered 9, after V lost 7 bases and J lost 4 bases. CDR3 bases: TGTGCTAGTGCCCTAGGACTAGCGGGAGGAACTTACAATGAGCAGTTCTTC. This translates into CASALGLAGGTYNEQFF.

This clonotype was seen a handful of times. The chain carries TRBV7-2 and TRBJ2-3, with 9 bases lining up with TRBD2. CDR3 size: 15 residues. With V trimmed by 3 bases and J by 14 bases, 15 bases remained unmatched. Germline CDR1 reads SGHTA; CDR2 reads FQGNSA. The chain's CDR3 is CASSLEAGGGRDAYF. The CDR3 DNA reads as TGTGCCAGCAGCTTGGAAGCGGGGGGCGGCAGAGACGCGTATTTT. Complete variable domain (other parts from reference TRBV7-2 and TRBJ2-3): GAGVSQSPSNKVTEKGKDVELRCDPISGHTALYWYRQSLGQGLEFLIYFQGNSAPDKSGLPSDRFSAERTGGSVSTLTIQRTQQEDSAVYLCASSLEAGGGRDAYFGPGTRLTVL.

With respect to this clonotype: At one of its ends the junction is not consistent with the germline gene, which may arise from a read error. J is TRBJ1-6 and V is TRBV6-6; maybe TRBD1 (5 bases). CDR1 and CDR2 (germline): MNHNY, SVGAGI (reference sequence). CDR3 size: 13 residues. The CDR3 reads CARRDTGNSPLHF. In DNA, the CDR3 is TGTGCCCGCAGGGATACAGGCAATTCACCCCTCCACTTT.

The chain is built from TRBV7-2 and TRBJ2-3, with 14 bases lining up with TRBD2. This CDR3 has 17 residues. Germline CDR1 reads SGHTA; CDR2 reads FQGNSA. J was trimmed by 14 bases and V by 5 bases; bases with no gene match: 18. CDR3 DNA: TGTGCCAGCAGCCAGACTAGCGGGAGGGCGAGGGGCAGATACGCGTATTTT. Translating gives CASSQTSGRARGRYAYF.

There are a few counts of this clonotype. J is TRBJ2-5 and V is TRBV12-3 or TRBV12-4, with a tentative D call TRBD1 (5 bases). This CDR3 comprises 11 residues. With 5 bases removed from V and 8 bases from J, the gap between germline ends came to 9 bases. CDR3 residues: CASSQQATQYF. DNA for the CDR3: TGTGCCAGCAGTCAACAGGCTACCCAGTACTTC.

J is TRBJ2-5 and V is TRBV20-1, with 13 nucleotides matching TRBD2. The end of the DNA is better explained by TRBJ2-7, so the J call may be wrong. The V gene's germline CDR1 is DFQATT and CDR2 SNEGSKA (reference sequence). The CDR3 is 15 amino acids. For the CDR3, the DNA is TGCAGTGCTAAATCCGGGACTAGCGGGGCTTACGAGCAGTACTTC. It translates to CSAKSGTSGAYEQYF.

This clonotype was seen more than once but under ten times. The V gene is TRBV12-3 or TRBV12-4, the J gene TRBJ2-3, with D hard to call. With 10 bases removed from V and 4 bases from J, the gap between germline ends came to 15 bases. This CDR3 comprises 13 residues. The CDR3 reads CATAMQVSDTQYF. As DNA, the CDR3 is TGTGCCACCGCCATGCAGGTATCAGATACGCAGTATTTT.

This chain joins TRBV29-1 and TRBJ2-5; 12 nucleotides agree with TRBD1. From germline, CDR1 is SQVTM and CDR2 ANQGSEA. V trimming: 4 bases; J trimming: 10 bases; junction bases outside the gene matches: 4. This CDR3 comprises 12 residues. The CDR3 sequence is CSVGDRGRDQYF. Written as DNA, the CDR3 is TGCAGCGTTGGGGACAGGGGGCGAGACCAGTACTTC.

The chain is built from TRBV3-1 and TRBJ2-7, with 7 bases lining up with TRBD2. Losses at the gene ends were 1 base for V and 3 bases for J; bases not matched to a gene: 9. This CDR3 contains 16 residues. The germline CDR1 and CDR2 sequences are LGHDT and YNNKEL (reference sequence). Here the CDR3 reads CASSQGGTSEVYEQYF. The CDR3 coding sequence is TGTGCCAGCAGCCAAGGCGGTACTAGCGAAGTCTACGAGCAGTACTTC.

This clonotype was counted only a few times. The rearrangement uses TRBV12-3 or TRBV12-4 and TRBJ2-1, with 7 bases matching TRBD2. Losses at the gene ends were 7 bases for V and 4 bases for J; bases not matched to a gene: 10. The CDR3 has 15 amino acids. In nucleotides, the CDR3 is TGTGCCAGCAAAAAGGGGCGGGAGCTATACAATGAGCAGTTCTTC. It encodes CASKKGRELYNEQFF.

Written as DNA, the CDR3 is TGCAGTGCTAGCCCCTTGGTGCGTAATTTAAACAATGAGCAGTTCTTC. Protein: CSASPLVRNLNNEQFF. The chain carries TRBV20-1 and TRBJ2-1; D call uncertain. The germline V gene encodes CDR1 DFQATT and CDR2 SNEGSKA (reference sequence). There are 16 residues in the CDR3. Trimming pared 3 bases from V and 5 bases from J, leaving 20 bases between.

The table lists this clonotype with a count of one. This sequence joins TRBV20-1 and TRBJ2-1, with 9 bases matching TRBD2. The V gene end was trimmed by 3 bases and the J gene end by 3 bases; junction bases not matched to a gene: 12. CDR1 and CDR2 from the germline V gene are DFQATT and SNEGSKA (reference sequence). The CDR3 is made up of 17 amino acids. This CDR3 reads CSASPHLLAGHYNEQFF. The CDR3 DNA sequence: TGCAGTGCTAGCCCACACCTCCTAGCGGGACACTACAATGAGCAGTTCTTC.

This rearrangement joins TRBV12-3 or TRBV12-4 to TRBJ2-1, with D possibly being TRBD2 (5 bases). V was clipped by 2 bases and J by 0 bases, with 11 bases between them. The CDR3 is 16 amino acids. The CDR3 protein is CASSLLVGVSYNEQFF. For the CDR3, the DNA is TGTGCCAGCAGTTTACTGGTCGGGGTCTCCTACAATGAGCAGTTCTTC.

This rearrangement joins TRBV4-2 to TRBJ2-7; D is undetermined. The CDR3 has 16 amino acids. V gave up 1 base and J gave up 0 bases, with 13 bases separating them. Germline lookup yields CDR1 LGHNA and CDR2 YNFKEQ. CDR3: CASSQGEVFSSYEQYF. CDR3 bases: TGTGCCAGCAGCCAAGGTGAAGTGTTTAGCTCCTACGAGCAGTACTTC.

The chain links TRBV29-1 to TRBJ2-2, with TRBD1 identical over 8 bases. V was pared by 5 bases and J by 3 bases, with 5 bases of the junction left unmatched. Germline V gene lookup returns CDR1 SQVTM and CDR2 ANQGSEA. This CDR3 contains 14 residues. DNA of the CDR3: TGCAGCGTTCATGACAGGGGAGACACCGGGGAGCTGTTTTTT. Translation gives CSVHDRGDTGELFF.

The table lists this clonotype with a few counts. J is TRBJ1-1 and V is TRBV20-1, with TRBD1 matching 7 bases. The CDR3 covers 15 residues. The V and J ends lost 5 bases and 4 bases, in that order; junction bases with no gene match: 13. Germline assignment: CDR1 DFQATT and CDR2 SNEGSKA (reference sequence). Written as DNA, the CDR3 is TGCAGTGCTTCCCCGGGACAGCCGTCGCCCACTGAAGCTTTCTTT. It translates to CSASPGQPSPTEAFF.

As concerns this clonotype: Mismatch with germline at one junction end may stem from a read error. The chain uses TRBV6-5 and TRBJ2-5; no reliable D call. Germline CDR1 MNHEY, CDR2 SVGAGI. The CDR3 covers 15 residues. In DNA form, the CDR3 reads TGTGCCAACAGTTACTCGGGCAGCCACCAAGAGACCCAGTACTTC. This codes for CANSYSGSHQETQYF.

This clonotype was detected only a few times. This chain joins TRBV9 and TRBJ1-5, with D possibly being TRBD1 (5 bases). There are 16 residues in the CDR3. Between the trimmed V and J ends, which lost 4 bases and 5 bases, there was a span of 19 bases. Germline V gives CDR1 SGDLS, CDR2 YYNGEE. The CDR3 DNA follows: TGTGCCAGCAGCAGGTCCGGGACCCCGGTGGATCAGCCCCAGCATTTT. This translates into CASSRSGTPVDQPQHF.

The chain couples TRBV2 to TRBJ1-5, with D hard to call. The V gene lost 7 bases and the J gene lost 7 bases, with 14 bases spanning the gap. Germline-derived CDR1 and CDR2 are SNHLY and FYNNEI. This CDR3 region has 13 residues. Written as DNA, the CDR3 is TGTGCCAGCAAGGAATCCGCGGGGCAGCCCCAGCATTTT. Translating gives CASKESAGQPQHF.

The rearrangement links TRBV7-8 to TRBJ1-2; no reliable D call. Germline V gene data show CDR1 as SGHVS and CDR2 as FQNEAQ. The CDR3 has 16 amino acids. Trimming left V 0 bases short and J 4 bases short, with 15 bases between. The DNA for the CDR3 is TGTGCCAGCAGCTTAGCCCGCCAGCTAAGAGGCTATGGCTACACCTTC. Amino acids: CASSLARQLRGYGYTF.

Points on this clonotype: A junction boundary mismatches the germline segment, possibly from a read error. The chain carries TRBV10-3 and TRBJ2-1; D is unresolved. The germline gives CDR1 ENHRY, CDR2 SYGVKD. The CDR3 consists of 12 residues. The CDR3 coding sequence is TGTACCATCAGTGAGACGGACGGTGAGCAGTTCTTC. This codes for CTISETDGEQFF.

This clonotype showed up just once. The J gene is TRBJ2-1, the V gene TRBV27; D uncertain. Germline V gives CDR1 MNHEY, CDR2 SMNVEV (reference sequence). This CDR3 has 13 residues. Trimming took off 2 bases at V and 9 bases at J, with 11 bases between the two ends. Here the CDR3 DNA reads TGTGCCAGCAGTTTAGCGCCGGGCCCTGAGCAGTTCTTC. It yields the protein CASSLAPGPEQFF.

The chain is built from TRBV3-1 and TRBJ2-7; TRBD2 aligns across 10 bases. The assigned J gene may be wrong: the sequence end matches TRBJ2-5 better. The CDR3 runs to 16 residues. Germline V gene sequence: CDR1 LGHDT, CDR2 YNNKEL (reference sequence). The CDR3 here is CASSQVPSGSGETQYF. The CDR3 DNA follows: TGTGCCAGCAGCCAAGTACCTAGCGGGAGTGGCGAGACCCAGTACTTC.